This TCR beta chain was identified in a study of blood T cells in healthy people across ages. A second PCR, run for roughly 7 to 12 cycles, used a sample-barcoded 5' primer plus a J-beta primer mix. Using its own MiXCR run on the 5' RACE reads, TCRdb lists one record per CDR3 protein. The data hold 1.5 million to 2 million distinct CDR3 sequences, with 49% observed a single time. Study-wide findings and caveats: With naive T cell percentage, TCR beta diversity showed a strong correlation.

The sample, around 9.9 milliliters of peripheral blood, was drawn from each donor. As to this clonotype: Its cognate antigen is unknown.

This CDR3 comprises 15 residues. CDR1 and CDR2 from the germline V gene are ENHRY and SYGVKD. Trimming stripped 9 bases from V and 0 bases from J, with 15 bases between. The V call is TRBV10-3, the J call TRBJ1-5, with a weak D call TRBD1 (5 bases). Input material: blood. The TCR comes from a middle-aged woman in good health. The CDR3 sequence: CAIRRDSTSNQPQHF. The DNA for the CDR3 is TGTGCCATTAGAAGGGACTCCACTAGCAATCAGCCCCAGCATTTT.